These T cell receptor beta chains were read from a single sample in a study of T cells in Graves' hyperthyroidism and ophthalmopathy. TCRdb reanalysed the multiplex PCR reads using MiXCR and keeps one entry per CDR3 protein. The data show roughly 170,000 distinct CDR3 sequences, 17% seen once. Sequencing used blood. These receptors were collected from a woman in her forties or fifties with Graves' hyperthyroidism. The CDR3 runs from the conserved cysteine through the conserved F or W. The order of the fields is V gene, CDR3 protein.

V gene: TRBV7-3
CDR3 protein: CASSLNGLNTEAFF

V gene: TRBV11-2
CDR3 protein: CASSLMAGRFEQYF

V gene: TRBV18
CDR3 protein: CASSPSRAYEQYF

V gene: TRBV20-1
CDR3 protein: CSASPTLSGSSPLHF

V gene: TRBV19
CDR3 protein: CASSNWRNEQFF

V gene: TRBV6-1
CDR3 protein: CASSGFTSNQPQHF

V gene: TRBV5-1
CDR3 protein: CASSLVVSPYEQYF

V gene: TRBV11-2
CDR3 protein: CASSWAATEAFF

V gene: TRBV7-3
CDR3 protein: CASSLEGGAGSEQFF

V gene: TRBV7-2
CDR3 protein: CASSSRDGSDNEKLFF

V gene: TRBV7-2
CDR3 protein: CASSLDSGTKETQYF

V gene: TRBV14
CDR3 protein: CASSHEGLKGVYGYTF

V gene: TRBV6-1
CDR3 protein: CASSAAGGPYNEQFF

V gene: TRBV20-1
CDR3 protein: CSAPGGRPEAFF

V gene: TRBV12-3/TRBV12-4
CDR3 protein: CASSLVQGHEQYF

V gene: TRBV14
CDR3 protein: CASSPTRVSEQYF

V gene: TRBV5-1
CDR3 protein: CASSPDRGTDTQYF

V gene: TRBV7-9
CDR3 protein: CASSPGGTTKNEQFF

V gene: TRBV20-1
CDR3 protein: CSAGTEAYRGQPQHF

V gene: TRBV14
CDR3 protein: CASSQVLGQTQYF

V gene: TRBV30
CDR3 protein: CAWSAGGKGYTF

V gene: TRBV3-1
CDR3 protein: CASSQDPSRIGDYEQYF

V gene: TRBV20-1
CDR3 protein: CSARYQGHYNEQFF

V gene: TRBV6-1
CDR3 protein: CASSFKGGDEKLFF

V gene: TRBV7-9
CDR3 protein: CASSLVPGARHGYTF

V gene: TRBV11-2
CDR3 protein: CASSVLGGSSYEQYF

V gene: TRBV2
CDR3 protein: CAGLGTFPYNEQFF

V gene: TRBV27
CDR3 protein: CASSLRKFTTGSYNEQFF

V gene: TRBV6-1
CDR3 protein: CASSMQGAGYTF

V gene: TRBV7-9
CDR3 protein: CASAAGSYGYTF

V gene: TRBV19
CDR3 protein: CASSFWTGANYGYTF

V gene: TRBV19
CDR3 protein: CASSIIAGRGNEQFF

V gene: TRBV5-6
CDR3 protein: CASSPVVRVGNEQFF

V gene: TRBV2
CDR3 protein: CASSYGTGFGTEAFF

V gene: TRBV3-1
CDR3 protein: CASSQYTGELFF

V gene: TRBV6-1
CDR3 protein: CASSDTVNLPQHF

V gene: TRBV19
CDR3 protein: CASSIDSLNQPQHF

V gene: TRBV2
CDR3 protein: CASNLLGLGGETQYF

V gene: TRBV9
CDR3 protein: CASRGAGTEAFF

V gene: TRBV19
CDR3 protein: CASSWGVSTDTQYF

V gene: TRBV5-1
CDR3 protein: CASSLAGSVNTGELFF

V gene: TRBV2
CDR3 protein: CASQQSQRLGYNEQFF

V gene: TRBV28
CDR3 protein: CASSLWMNNEQFF

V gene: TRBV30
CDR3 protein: CAWAQGWNTEAFF

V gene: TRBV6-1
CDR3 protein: CASSPRGNYEQYF

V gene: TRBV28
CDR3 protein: CASNAGGGGGYGYTF

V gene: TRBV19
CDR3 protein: CASSIRRGGTYNEQFF

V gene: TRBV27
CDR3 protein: CASSSTDSRGTEAFF

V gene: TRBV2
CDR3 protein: CASSEDRPPLHF

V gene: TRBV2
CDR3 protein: CATRDSPVNEQFF

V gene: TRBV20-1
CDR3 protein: CSAPGLAGGQVDTQYF

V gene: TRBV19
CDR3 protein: CATSTGPGSNYGYTF